This T cell receptor beta chain was recovered during a study of control samples from healthy donors and cancer patients. Clones were read by immunoSEQ multiplex PCR, and TCRdb kept only the in-frame ones, dropping some. The sample comprises almost 85,000 clones, roughly 84% of which are singletons, and roughly 11% rests with the top ten. The germline V gene encodes CDR1 MNHEY and CDR2 SMNVEV (reference sequence). The CDR3 spans 19 residues. V lost 3 bases, J lost 0 bases, and 11 bases stayed unmatched. The source is a man aged 55 to 70 with head and neck cancer. This chain uses TRBV27 with TRBJ2-1, with 10 positions matching TRBD2. Sequencing input: PBMCs. The DNA of the CDR3 is TGTGCCAGCAGTTTGTCAAGCGGGAGGGTTGAGAGCTCCTACAATGAGCAGTTCTTC. Residues: CASSLSSGRVESSYNEQFF.